The 3 T cell receptor beta chains below were found in one sample sequenced in a study of blood T cell repertoires in COVID-19. Clones were read by immunoSEQ multiplex PCR, and TCRdb kept only the in-frame ones, dropping some. Of 69,000 or so clones listed, 85% to 90% are singletons. Sequencing input: peripheral blood. Every receptor here comes from a man in his fifties with acute or convalescent COVID-19.

This clone was seen only once. CDR3 amino acids: CATSDTTAYQETQYF. The CDR3 nucleotides are TGTGCCACCAGTGACACAACAGCTTACCAAGAGACCCAGTACTTC. The chain links TRBV24-1 to TRBJ2-5; no reliable D call. CDR1 and CDR2 from the germline V gene are KGHDR and SFDVKD. Trimming took 4 bases from V and 0 from J, leaving 11 bases between them. CDR3 length equals 15 residues.

CDR3 protein: CAWIQVYPGYGYTF. The CDR3 region has the DNA TGTGCCTGGATCCAGGTCTACCCCGGCTATGGCTACACCTTC. The chain recombines TRBV30 with TRBJ1-2, with D unclear. V was pared by 4 bases and J by 4 bases, with 16 bases between. This CDR3 region has 14 residues. Germline CDR1 is GTSNPN and CDR2 is SVGIG (reference sequence).

DNA of the CDR3: TGTGCCAGTAGTAATACAGGGGCCCTTTTCTACGAGCAGTACTTC. This translates into CASSNTGALFYEQYF. The rearrangement joins TRBV19 to TRBJ2-7; 7 bases map to TRBD1. This CDR3 contains 15 residues. Unmatched junction bases numbered 9, after V lost 4 bases and J lost 3 bases. Germline values: CDR1 LNHDA, CDR2 SQIVND (reference sequence).